This TCR beta chain is drawn from a study of molecular identifiers for immune sequencing clone quantification. Across the whole study: Within a replicate experiment, RNA obtained from either about 20,000 or 100,000 naive CD8 cells was divided into five aliquots, and four of those aliquots were then sequenced.

V lost 4 bases to trimming and J lost 5 bases, with 11 bases between them. CDR1 and CDR2 from the germline V gene are SGHAT and FQNNGV. This CDR3 contains 13 residues. A CD8+CD4-CCR7+CD45RA+ gate was used to sort naive CD8 T cells. There are a few counts of this clonotype. TCRdb reprocessed the PCR reads with MiXCR, giving one entry per CDR3 protein. The sample contains under 9,500 distinct CDR3 sequences, about a third of which appear only once. The sequence derives from a human donor in good health. Some libraries in this study had Jurkat cell RNA spiked in. The rearrangement links TRBV11-2 to TRBJ2-5, with a weak D call TRBD2 (5 bases). The sequenced sample consisted of naive CD8+ T cells from blood, with Jurkat cell RNA spiked in. Subset of the sample: FACS-sorted CD8+CD4-CCR7+CD45RA+ naive T cells. The CDR3 protein is CASSSWTGETQYF. Written as DNA, the CDR3 is TGTGCCAGCAGCTCGTGGACGGGGGAGACCCAGTACTTC.